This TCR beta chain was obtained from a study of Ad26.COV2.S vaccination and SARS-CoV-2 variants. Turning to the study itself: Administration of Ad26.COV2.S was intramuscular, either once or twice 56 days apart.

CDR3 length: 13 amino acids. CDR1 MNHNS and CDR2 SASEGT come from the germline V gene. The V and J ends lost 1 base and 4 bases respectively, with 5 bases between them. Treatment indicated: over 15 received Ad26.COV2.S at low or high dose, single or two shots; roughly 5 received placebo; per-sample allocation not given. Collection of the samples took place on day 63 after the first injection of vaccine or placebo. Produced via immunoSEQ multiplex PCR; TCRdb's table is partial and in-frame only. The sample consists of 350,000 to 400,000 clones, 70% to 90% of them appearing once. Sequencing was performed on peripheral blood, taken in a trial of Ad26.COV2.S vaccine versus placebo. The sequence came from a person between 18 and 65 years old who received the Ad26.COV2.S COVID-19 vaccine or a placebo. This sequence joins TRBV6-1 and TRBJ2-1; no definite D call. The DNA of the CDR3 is TGTGCCAGCAGTGAAGGCAGATACAATGAGCAGTTCTTC. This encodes CASSEGRYNEQFF.